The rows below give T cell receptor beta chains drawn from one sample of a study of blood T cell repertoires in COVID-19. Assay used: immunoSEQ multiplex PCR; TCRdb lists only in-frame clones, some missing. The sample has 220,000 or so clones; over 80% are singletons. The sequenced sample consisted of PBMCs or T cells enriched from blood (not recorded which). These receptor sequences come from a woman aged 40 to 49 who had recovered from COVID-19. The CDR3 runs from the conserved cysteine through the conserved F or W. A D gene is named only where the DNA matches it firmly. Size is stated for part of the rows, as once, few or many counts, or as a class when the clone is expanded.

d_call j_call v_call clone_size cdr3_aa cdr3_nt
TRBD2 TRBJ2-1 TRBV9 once CASSLSRPGLAGAGLRHNEQFF TGTGCCAGCAGCCTTTCTCGACCGGGACTAGCGGGAGCGGGGTTGCGTCACAATGAGCAGTTCTTC
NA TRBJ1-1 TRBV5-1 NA CASSLGSEGMVNTEAFF TGCGCCAGCAGCTTGGGTTCCGAGGGAATGGTGAACACTGAAGCTTTCTTT
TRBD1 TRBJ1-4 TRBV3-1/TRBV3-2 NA CASSQDLRTGDENEKLFF TGTGCCAGCAGCCAAGACCTCCGGACAGGGGACGAGAATGAAAAACTGTTTTTT
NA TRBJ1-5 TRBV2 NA CASSERTERQPQHF TGTGCCAGCAGTGAACGGACAGAAAGGCAGCCCCAGCATTTT
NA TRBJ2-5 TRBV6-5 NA CASSYSRAETQYF TGTGCCAGCAGTTACTCGCGGGCAGAGACCCAGTACTTC
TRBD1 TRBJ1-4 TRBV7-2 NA CASSLLGQGAEKLFF TGTGCCAGCAGCTTACTCGGACAGGGGGCTGAAAAACTGTTTTTT
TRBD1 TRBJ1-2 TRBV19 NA CASSINRQGVDGYTF TGTGCCAGTAGTATAAACCGACAGGGGGTAGATGGCTACACCTTC
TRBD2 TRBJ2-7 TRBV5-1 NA CASSLAGGGQAEQYF TGCGCCAGCAGCTTGGCCGGGGGAGGGCAGGCCGAGCAGTACTTC
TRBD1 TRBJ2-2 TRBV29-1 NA CSVSYRGRRELFF TGCAGCGTTTCTTACAGGGGAAGGAGGGAGCTGTTTTTT
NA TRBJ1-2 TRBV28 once CASSLENYGYTF TGTGCCAGCAGTTTGGAGAACTATGGCTACACCTTC
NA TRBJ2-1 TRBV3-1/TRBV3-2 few CASSQSPRGGDEQFF TGTGCCAGCAGCCAATCGCCTAGGGGGGGCGATGAGCAGTTCTTC
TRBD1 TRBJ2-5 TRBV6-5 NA CASRRLGDRGETQYF TGTGCCAGCAGGCGATTAGGGGACAGGGGTGAGACCCAGTACTTC
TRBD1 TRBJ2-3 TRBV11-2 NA CASSSRQGALSGQYF TGTGCCAGCAGTTCTAGACAGGGGGCCCTTAGTGGGCAGTATTTT
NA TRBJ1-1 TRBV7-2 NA CASSSQPQGGEAFF TGTGCCAGCAGCTCGCAACCTCAGGGAGGAGAAGCTTTCTTT
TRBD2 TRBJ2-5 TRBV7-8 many CASSYYATSGRRRGETQYF TGTGCCAGCAGCTACTACGCGACTAGCGGGAGGAGGAGGGGCGAGACCCAGTACTTC
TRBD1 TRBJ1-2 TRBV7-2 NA CASSPTDRLDNGYTF TGTGCCAGCAGCCCCACGGACAGGTTAGACAATGGCTACACCTTC
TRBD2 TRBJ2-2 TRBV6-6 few CASSSGGSVTGELFF TGTGCCAGCAGTTCTGGCGGGAGTGTTACCGGGGAGCTGTTTTTT
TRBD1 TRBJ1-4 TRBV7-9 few CASSQYRGGANEKLFF TGTGCCAGCAGCCAGTACAGGGGGGGAGCTAATGAAAAACTGTTTTTT
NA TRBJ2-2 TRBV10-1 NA CASSTSRVGAGELFF TGCGCCAGCAGTACCTCGAGGGTTGGGGCCGGGGAGCTGTTTTTT
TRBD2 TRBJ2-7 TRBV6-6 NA CASSTGTSGTYEQYF TGTGCCAGCAGCACAGGGACTAGCGGGACGTACGAGCAGTACTTC
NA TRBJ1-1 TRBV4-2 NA CASSQDNRDTEAFF TGTGCCAGCAGCCAAGATAACAGGGACACTGAAGCTTTCTTT
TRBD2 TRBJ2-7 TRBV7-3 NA CASSLAGAGEQYF TGTGCCAGCAGCTTAGCGGGAGCGGGGGAGCAGTACTTC
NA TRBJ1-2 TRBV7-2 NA CASSLRGNYGYTF TGTGCCAGCAGCTTAAGGGGAAACTATGGCTACACCTTC
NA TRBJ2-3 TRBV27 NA CASSNRDYRSTDTQYF TGTGCCAGCAGCAACCGAGACTATCGTAGCACAGATACGCAGTATTTT
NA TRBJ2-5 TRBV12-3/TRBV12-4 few CASTRLLETQYF TGTGCCAGCACCCGTCTACTGGAGACCCAGTACTTC
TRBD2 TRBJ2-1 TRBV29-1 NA CSVEPQRGNNEQFF TGCAGCGTTGAGCCGCAGCGGGGAAACAATGAGCAGTTCTTC
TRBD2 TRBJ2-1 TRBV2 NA CASRALTSGSYNEQFF TGTGCCAGCAGGGCCCTGACTAGCGGGAGTTACAATGAGCAGTTCTTC
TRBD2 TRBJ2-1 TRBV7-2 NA CASSIRTSGNNEQFF TGTGCCAGCAGCATCCGGACTAGCGGGAACAATGAGCAGTTCTTC
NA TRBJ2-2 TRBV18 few CASSRNGPEVTGELFF TGTGCCAGCTCCCGTAACGGGCCGGAGGTGACCGGGGAGCTGTTTTTT
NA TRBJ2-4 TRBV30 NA CAWRTRTTGVQYF TGTGCCTGGAGAACGAGGACCACGGGGGTTCAGTACTTC
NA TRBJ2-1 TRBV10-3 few CAISEGRTNEQFF TGTGCCATCAGTGAAGGGAGGACGAATGAGCAGTTCTTC
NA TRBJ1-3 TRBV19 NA CASSISGRVARSGNTIYF TGTGCCAGTAGTATCTCCGGCAGGGTCGCCCGCTCTGGAAACACCATATATTTT
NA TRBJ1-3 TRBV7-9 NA CASSSRGKRSGNTIYF TGTGCCAGCAGCTCCAGGGGCAAACGCTCTGGAAACACCATATATTTT
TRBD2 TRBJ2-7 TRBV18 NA CASSLGREAFEQYF TGTGCCAGCTCACTGGGACGGGAGGCCTTCGAGCAGTACTTC
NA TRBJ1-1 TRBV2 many CASSERQRNTEAFF TGTGCCAGCAGTGAGCGGCAGCGGAACACTGAAGCTTTCTTT
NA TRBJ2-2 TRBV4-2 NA CASSQVGGGRNTGELFF TGTGCCAGCAGCCAAGTCGGCGGAGGGAGGAACACCGGGGAGCTGTTTTTT
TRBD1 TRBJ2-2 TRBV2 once CASTGTAKTGELFF TGTGCCAGTACCGGGACAGCAAAGACCGGGGAGCTGTTTTTT
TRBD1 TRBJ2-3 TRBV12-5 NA CASGPGQGGDTQYF TGTGCTAGTGGACCCGGACAGGGTGGAGATACGCAGTATTTT
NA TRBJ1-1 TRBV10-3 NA CAISDRRENTEAFF TGTGCCATCAGTGACCGGCGGGAAAACACTGAAGCTTTCTTT
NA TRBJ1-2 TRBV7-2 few CASSAEGDGYTF TGTGCCAGCAGCGCAGAAGGGGATGGCTACACCTTC
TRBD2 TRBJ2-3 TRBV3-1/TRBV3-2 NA CASRLAGETDTQYF TGTGCCAGCAGACTAGCGGGAGAAACAGATACGCAGTATTTT
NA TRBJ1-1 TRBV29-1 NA CSVGSGEAFF TGCAGCGTTGGGTCGGGGGAAGCTTTCTTT
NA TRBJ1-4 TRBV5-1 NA CASSVSGDNEKLFF TGCGCCAGCTCGGTATCAGGGGATAATGAAAAACTGTTTTTT
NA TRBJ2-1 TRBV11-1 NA CASSYGGSLLYNEQFF TGTGCCAGCAGCTACGGCGGTTCCCTCCTATACAATGAGCAGTTCTTC
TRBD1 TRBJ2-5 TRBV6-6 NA CASRGQVGETQYF TGTGCCAGCAGGGGACAGGTCGGGGAGACCCAGTACTTC
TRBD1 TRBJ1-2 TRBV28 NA CASSFRDRPLRGYTF TGTGCCAGCAGTTTCCGGGACAGGCCTCTCCGGGGCTACACCTTC